Below, 29 T cell receptor beta chains from the same sample are listed, as sequenced in a study of regulatory T cells in long-lasting Graves disease. iRepertoire HTBI primers and Arm-PCR of CDR3 regions built TCR beta libraries. In TCRdb, the multiplex PCR reads were re-called with MiXCR into one record per CDR3 protein. The sample has hundreds of thousands of distinct CDR3 sequences, around 20% seen once; the top ten hold about 29%. Described time point: persistent/refractory GD, antithyroid drugs over 5 years with positive TRAb. PBMCs were the source of the RNA used for TCR sequencing. Sequencing used peripheral blood mononuclear cells (PBMCs), obtained when the disease was refractory, from a patient treated with antithyroid drugs. The receptors originated from a female donor with Graves disease.

This clonotype was found many times. The genes are TRBV11-2 and TRBJ1-1, with D possibly matching TRBD1 (5 bases). The CDR3 runs 18 residues. Per the germline V gene, CDR1 is SGHAT and CDR2 is FQNNGV. V lost 3 bases and J lost 0, with 20 bases in between. The CDR3 spells CASSFKVGRIRLNTEAFF. Here the CDR3 DNA reads TGTGCCAGCAGCTTTAAGGTGGGACGTATAAGGCTGAACACTGAAGCTTTCTTT.

To note about this clonotype: A clone one base away is much larger, so this may be a read error. The chain links TRBV11-1 to TRBJ1-1; D perhaps matches TRBD1 (6 bases). Germline V gene lookup returns CDR1 SGHAT and CDR2 FQDESV (reference sequence). V was clipped by 5 bases and J by 5 bases, with 15 bases between them. This CDR3 contains 14 residues. The CDR3 loop reads CASSTRRGGTEAFF. The CDR3 DNA is TGTGCCAGCAGCACCCGACGAGGGGGGACTGAAGCTTTCTTT.

This clonotype was detected once. A clone one base away is much larger, so this may be a read error. The chain joins TRBV20-1 to TRBJ2-7, with 11 bases identical to TRBD2. CDR1 is DFQATT, CDR2 SNEGSKA, per germline (reference sequence). The CDR3 covers 14 residues. As DNA, the CDR3 is TGCAGTGCTCGCACTAGCGGGAGCTCCTACGAGCGGTACTTC. Its protein product is CSARTSGSSYERYF.

This clonotype has only a few counts. The chain recombines TRBV18 with TRBJ1-2; no definite D call. This CDR3 comprises 15 residues. Trimming removed 0 bases from V and 8 bases from J, with 16 bases in between. Germline V gene sequence: CDR1 KGHSH, CDR2 LQKENI. The CDR3 here is CASSPPVEGFGGYTF. The DNA of the CDR3 is TGTGCCAGCTCACCACCGGTGGAAGGCTTCGGCGGCTACACCTTC.

The gene calls are TRBV7-9 and TRBJ1-1; maybe TRBD1 (6 bases). The CDR3 consists of 15 residues. V lost 3 bases and J 1 base, leaving 12 bases between the germline ends. The germline gives CDR1 SEHNR, CDR2 FQNEAQ (reference sequence). CDR3 region: CASSLRDKPNTEAFF. CDR3 in DNA: TGTGCCAGCAGCTTGAGGGACAAACCGAACACTGAAGCTTTCTTT.

This clonotype was observed many times. The V gene is TRBV29-1, the J gene TRBJ1-2, with D perhaps matching TRBD1 (5 bases). The CDR3 consists of 15 residues. V was shortened by 2 bases and J by 3 bases, with 16 bases between the two germline ends. Germline assignment: CDR1 SQVTM and CDR2 ANQGSEA. CDR3 DNA sequence: TGCAGCGTTGAACCCCTGGACACGGGATACTATGGCTACACCTTC. Its translation is CSVEPLDTGYYGYTF. Using reference TRBV29-1 and TRBJ1-2 for the parts outside the CDR3, the full variable domain is SAVISQKPSRDICQRGTSLTIQCQVDSQVTMMFWYRQQPGQSLTLIATANQGSEATYESGFVIDKFPISRPNLTFSTLTVSNMSPEDSSIYLCSVEPLDTGYYGYTFGSGTRLTVV.

The V and J genes are TRBV5-4 and TRBJ1-5; TRBD1 is a possible D gene (6 bases). Germline-derived CDR1 and CDR2 are SGHNT and YYREEE (reference sequence). V dropped 5 bases and J dropped 6 bases, with 15 bases sitting between them. The CDR3 totals 14 residues. CDR3: CASSLGGVGQPQHF. CDR3 nucleotides: TGTGCCAGCAGTCTTGGGGGCGTTGGTCAGCCCCAGCATTTT.

The sample holds many counts of this clonotype. This chain joins TRBV2 and TRBJ1-6; D gene uncertain. The CDR3 consists of 15 residues. Germline CDR1 reads SNHLY; CDR2 reads FYNNEI. V was cut by 8 bases and J by 0 bases, with 11 bases left in between. CDR3: CASFGHSSYNSPLHF. The CDR3 coding sequence is TGTGCCAGCTTCGGTCACAGCTCCTATAATTCACCCCTCCACTTT.

There are many counts of this clonotype. V usage is TRBV28 and J usage is TRBJ1-1, with TRBD1 identical over 7 bases. There are 15 residues in the CDR3. V gave up 9 bases and J gave up 2 bases; unmatched junction bases: 12. Germline CDR1 MDHEN, CDR2 SYDVKM. The CDR3 spells CASFIAGTANTEAFF. In DNA form, the CDR3 reads TGTGCCAGTTTCATAGCCGGGACAGCCAACACTGAAGCTTTCTTT.

This clonotype was counted at least ten times. The gene calls are TRBV2 and TRBJ2-2, with no clear D. The V end lost 5 bases, the J end lost 4 bases, and 8 bases lay between the germline ends. The CDR3 extends over 13 amino acids. Germline-derived CDR1 and CDR2 are SNHLY and FYNNEI. The CDR3 coding sequence is TGTGCCAGCAGTCCCAGAATCACCGGGGAGCTGTTTTTT. Amino acid sequence: CASSPRITGELFF.

About this clonotype: The CDR3 ends on some other residue instead of the conserved phenylalanine or tryptophan, so this is likely a read error. The chain links TRBV30 to TRBJ1-2; 7 bases line up with TRBD1. The CDR3 has 13 amino acids. The junction had 3 bases not matched to a gene; V was cut back by 3 bases and J by 2 bases. Germline CDR1 GTSNPN, CDR2 SVGIG (reference sequence). CDR3 sequence reads: CAWREGANYGYTL. DNA of the CDR3: TGTGCCTGGAGAGAGGGGGCCAACTATGGCTACACCCTC.

The chain links TRBV5-1 to TRBJ2-7; D is unresolved. Trimming removed 1 base from V and 2 bases from J, with 13 bases in between. The CDR3 is 15 residues long. Per the germline V gene, CDR1 is SGHRS and CDR2 is YFSETQ. CDR3 sequence reads: CASSLSGGSPYEQYF. CDR3 DNA sequence: TGCGCCAGCAGCTTGAGTGGCGGATCTCCCTACGAGCAGTACTTC.

The genes are TRBV29-1 and TRBJ2-7, with 7 bases fitting TRBD1. Trimming removed 5 bases from V and 6 bases from J; junction bases left unmatched: 7. The CDR3 sequence is 12 residues long. CDR1 and CDR2 (germline): SQVTM, ANQGSEA. The CDR3 DNA follows: TGCAGCGTTAGACAGGGAATAAGCGAGCAGTACTTC. It encodes CSVRQGISEQYF.

This clonotype was picked up many times. This chain links TRBV28 with TRBJ2-7; 10 nucleotides match TRBD1. J gave up 5 bases and V 3 bases, and 13 bases lay outside the gene matches. CDR1 is MDHEN and CDR2 is SYDVKM in the germline V gene. This CDR3 contains 17 residues. The CDR3 is CASSFLSPGQGNHEQYF. In nucleotides, the CDR3 is TGTGCCAGCAGTTTCCTCTCACCGGGACAGGGGAACCACGAGCAGTACTTC.

This clonotype was observed a handful of times. V is TRBV5-1 and J is TRBJ2-2; a possible D gene is TRBD2 (6 bases). The CDR3 has 14 amino acids. The ends were cut back, 4 bases at V and 4 bases at J, with 11 bases in the middle. Per germline, CDR1 SGHRS and CDR2 YFSETQ. The CDR3 is CASSLQGGTGELFF. CDR3 nucleotide sequence: TGCGCCAGCAGCCTTCAGGGAGGCACCGGGGAGCTGTTTTTT. Full variable domain (outside the CDR3, taken from reference TRBV5-1 and TRBJ2-2): KAGVTQTPRYLIKTRGQQVTLSCSPISGHRSVSWYQQTPGQGLQFLFEYFSETQRNKGNFPGRFSGRQFSNSRSEMNVSTLELGDSALYLCASSLQGGTGELFFGEGSRLTVL.

This clonotype was counted ten times or more. Here the CDR3 DNA reads TGCGCCAGCAGCTTGGGACTAGAAAGGCACGAGCAGTACTTC. It specifies CASSLGLERHEQYF. V and J are TRBV5-1 and TRBJ2-7; TRBD2 might be the D (6 bases). In germline, CDR1 is SGHRS, CDR2 YFSETQ. Trimming removed 0 bases at V and 5 bases at J, with 12 bases between. CDR3 length: 14 residues.

V and J are TRBV6-1 and TRBJ2-5, with 7 bases that match TRBD1. Unmatched junction bases numbered 10, after V lost 4 bases and J lost 5 bases. The germline gives CDR1 MNHNS, CDR2 SASEGT. The CDR3 loop spans 15 amino acids. The CDR3: CASSALGRGMETQYF. CDR3 nucleotides: TGTGCCAGCAGTGCCTTGGGCAGGGGGATGGAGACCCAGTACTTC.

As regards this clonotype: A much larger clone is a single base away; this may be a read error. This rearrangement joins TRBV10-3 to TRBJ2-7, with 12 bases aligning to TRBD1. The germline V gene encodes CDR1 ENHRY and CDR2 SYGVKD. Germline trimming cut 5 bases from V and 5 bases from J; bases unmatched to any gene: 4. The CDR3 sequence is 14 residues long. The CDR3, as DNA: TGTGCCATCAGTATCGGGACAGGGGGCGACGAGCAGTACTTC. Its translation: CAISIGTGGDEQYF.

This clonotype came up many times. The chain has TRBV6-1 and TRBJ2-7, with a tentative D call TRBD1 (5 bases). The germline V gene encodes CDR1 MNHNS and CDR2 SASEGT. Trimming took off 6 bases at V and 3 bases at J, with 15 bases between the two ends. CDR3 length: 14 residues. CDR3 coding DNA: TGTGCCAGCAGCCTGACAGTAGGAGTCTACGAGCAGTACTTC. Its translation: CASSLTVGVYEQYF.

A note on this clonotype: A much larger clone lies one base from this, so it may be a read error. V gene TRBV2 combines with J gene TRBJ1-6, with unresolved D. The germline V gene encodes CDR1 SNHLY and CDR2 FYNNEI. The length of the CDR3 is 15 residues. CDR3 nucleotide sequence: TGTACCAGCACCCGAACCCAGCCCAATAATTCACCCCTCCACTTT. Residues: CTSTRTQPNNSPLHF. Drawing the rest from reference TRBV2 and TRBJ1-6, the complete variable domain is EPEVTQTPSHQVTQMGQEVILRCVPISNHLYFYWYRQILGQKVEFLVSFYNNEISEKSEIFDDQFSVERPDGSNFTLKIRSTKLEDSAMYFCTSTRTQPNNSPLHFGNGTRLTVT.

The sample holds many counts of this clonotype. The chain employs TRBV6-1 and TRBJ2-4; 9 nucleotides match TRBD1. J lost 7 bases, V lost 6 bases, and 4 bases had no gene match. The CDR3 extends over 13 amino acids. Germline loops: CDR1 MNHNS, CDR2 SASEGT. CDR3 nucleotide sequence: TGTGCCAGCAGCAGGGACAGGGAGAACATTCAGTACTTC. It is translated as CASSRDRENIQYF.

This clonotype was recorded many times. V gene TRBV10-2 combines with J gene TRBJ1-2; D is possibly TRBD1 (6 bases). This CDR3 has 14 residues. V dropped 4 bases and J dropped 4 bases, with 13 bases sitting between them. Germline V gene lookup returns CDR1 WSHSY and CDR2 SAAADI. CDR3 DNA sequence: TGCGCCAGCAGTGTGGGCAGGGGCGCCTATGGCTACACCTTC. It translates to CASSVGRGAYGYTF.

This clonotype was recorded many times. The chain recombines TRBV12-3 or TRBV12-4 with TRBJ1-1; perhaps TRBD1 as D (6 bases). V lost 3 bases to trimming and J lost 0 bases, with 8 bases between them. CDR3 length: 14 residues. The CDR3 spells CASSFTGMNTEAFF. The CDR3 DNA sequence: TGTGCCAGCAGTTTCACAGGGATGAACACTGAAGCTTTCTTT.

The V gene is TRBV6-1, the J gene TRBJ2-2; perhaps TRBD1 as D (5 bases). V was pared by 8 bases and J by 4 bases, with 14 bases between. CDR3 length equals 14 residues. Germline-derived CDR1 and CDR2 are MNHNS and SASEGT. For the CDR3, the DNA is TGTGCCAGCCGGCGACAGATTATCACCGGGGAGCTGTTTTTT. Translating it yields CASRRQIITGELFF.

This clonotype was counted ten times or more. The V call is TRBV5-1, the J call TRBJ2-7; D may be TRBD1 (6 bases). This CDR3 has 12 residues. V lost 4 bases to trimming and J lost 3 bases, with 8 bases between them. Per the germline V gene, CDR1 is SGHRS and CDR2 is YFSETQ. The CDR3 nucleotides read TGCGCCAGCAGCATACAGGGCTACGAGCAGTACTTC. Translated, it gives CASSIQGYEQYF.

The V gene is TRBV3-1, the J gene TRBJ2-7; no definite D call. Germline V lookup: CDR1 LGHDT, CDR2 YNNKEL (reference sequence). V lost 1 base to trimming and J lost 12 bases, with 13 bases between them. The CDR3 covers 12 residues. In DNA, the CDR3 is TGTGCCAGCAGCCAAGGCAGGAGTCGTCCGTACTTC. Translating gives CASSQGRSRPYF.

This clonotype was recorded a few times. The chain is built from TRBV7-9 and TRBJ1-2, with D unclear. Germline lookup yields CDR1 SEHNR and CDR2 FQNEAQ (reference sequence). The CDR3 length is 14 residues. Trimming removed 5 bases at V and 7 bases at J, with 17 bases between. The CDR3 sequence: CASSVLGVVGGYTF. CDR3 bases: TGTGCCAGCAGCGTCCTGGGCGTTGTTGGTGGCTACACCTTC.

This clonotype was found many times. The chain couples TRBV20-1 to TRBJ1-5, with unresolved D. This CDR3 spans 14 amino acids. V dropped 1 base and J dropped 1 base, with 8 bases sitting between them. The germline V gene encodes CDR1 DFQATT and CDR2 SNEGSKA (reference sequence). This CDR3 is CSARGVQSNQPQHF. CDR3 nucleotides: TGCAGTGCTAGAGGTGTGCAGAGCAATCAGCCCCAGCATTTT.

There are a few counts of this clonotype. The chain carries TRBV10-3 and TRBJ2-2; D not resolved. Germline values: CDR1 ENHRY, CDR2 SYGVKD. V lost 6 bases to trimming and J lost 6 bases, with 17 bases between them. CDR3 size: 15 residues. The CDR3 spells CAIRPSEGVAGELFF. Here the CDR3 DNA reads TGTGCCATCAGACCCTCCGAAGGTGTGGCCGGGGAGCTGTTTTTT.